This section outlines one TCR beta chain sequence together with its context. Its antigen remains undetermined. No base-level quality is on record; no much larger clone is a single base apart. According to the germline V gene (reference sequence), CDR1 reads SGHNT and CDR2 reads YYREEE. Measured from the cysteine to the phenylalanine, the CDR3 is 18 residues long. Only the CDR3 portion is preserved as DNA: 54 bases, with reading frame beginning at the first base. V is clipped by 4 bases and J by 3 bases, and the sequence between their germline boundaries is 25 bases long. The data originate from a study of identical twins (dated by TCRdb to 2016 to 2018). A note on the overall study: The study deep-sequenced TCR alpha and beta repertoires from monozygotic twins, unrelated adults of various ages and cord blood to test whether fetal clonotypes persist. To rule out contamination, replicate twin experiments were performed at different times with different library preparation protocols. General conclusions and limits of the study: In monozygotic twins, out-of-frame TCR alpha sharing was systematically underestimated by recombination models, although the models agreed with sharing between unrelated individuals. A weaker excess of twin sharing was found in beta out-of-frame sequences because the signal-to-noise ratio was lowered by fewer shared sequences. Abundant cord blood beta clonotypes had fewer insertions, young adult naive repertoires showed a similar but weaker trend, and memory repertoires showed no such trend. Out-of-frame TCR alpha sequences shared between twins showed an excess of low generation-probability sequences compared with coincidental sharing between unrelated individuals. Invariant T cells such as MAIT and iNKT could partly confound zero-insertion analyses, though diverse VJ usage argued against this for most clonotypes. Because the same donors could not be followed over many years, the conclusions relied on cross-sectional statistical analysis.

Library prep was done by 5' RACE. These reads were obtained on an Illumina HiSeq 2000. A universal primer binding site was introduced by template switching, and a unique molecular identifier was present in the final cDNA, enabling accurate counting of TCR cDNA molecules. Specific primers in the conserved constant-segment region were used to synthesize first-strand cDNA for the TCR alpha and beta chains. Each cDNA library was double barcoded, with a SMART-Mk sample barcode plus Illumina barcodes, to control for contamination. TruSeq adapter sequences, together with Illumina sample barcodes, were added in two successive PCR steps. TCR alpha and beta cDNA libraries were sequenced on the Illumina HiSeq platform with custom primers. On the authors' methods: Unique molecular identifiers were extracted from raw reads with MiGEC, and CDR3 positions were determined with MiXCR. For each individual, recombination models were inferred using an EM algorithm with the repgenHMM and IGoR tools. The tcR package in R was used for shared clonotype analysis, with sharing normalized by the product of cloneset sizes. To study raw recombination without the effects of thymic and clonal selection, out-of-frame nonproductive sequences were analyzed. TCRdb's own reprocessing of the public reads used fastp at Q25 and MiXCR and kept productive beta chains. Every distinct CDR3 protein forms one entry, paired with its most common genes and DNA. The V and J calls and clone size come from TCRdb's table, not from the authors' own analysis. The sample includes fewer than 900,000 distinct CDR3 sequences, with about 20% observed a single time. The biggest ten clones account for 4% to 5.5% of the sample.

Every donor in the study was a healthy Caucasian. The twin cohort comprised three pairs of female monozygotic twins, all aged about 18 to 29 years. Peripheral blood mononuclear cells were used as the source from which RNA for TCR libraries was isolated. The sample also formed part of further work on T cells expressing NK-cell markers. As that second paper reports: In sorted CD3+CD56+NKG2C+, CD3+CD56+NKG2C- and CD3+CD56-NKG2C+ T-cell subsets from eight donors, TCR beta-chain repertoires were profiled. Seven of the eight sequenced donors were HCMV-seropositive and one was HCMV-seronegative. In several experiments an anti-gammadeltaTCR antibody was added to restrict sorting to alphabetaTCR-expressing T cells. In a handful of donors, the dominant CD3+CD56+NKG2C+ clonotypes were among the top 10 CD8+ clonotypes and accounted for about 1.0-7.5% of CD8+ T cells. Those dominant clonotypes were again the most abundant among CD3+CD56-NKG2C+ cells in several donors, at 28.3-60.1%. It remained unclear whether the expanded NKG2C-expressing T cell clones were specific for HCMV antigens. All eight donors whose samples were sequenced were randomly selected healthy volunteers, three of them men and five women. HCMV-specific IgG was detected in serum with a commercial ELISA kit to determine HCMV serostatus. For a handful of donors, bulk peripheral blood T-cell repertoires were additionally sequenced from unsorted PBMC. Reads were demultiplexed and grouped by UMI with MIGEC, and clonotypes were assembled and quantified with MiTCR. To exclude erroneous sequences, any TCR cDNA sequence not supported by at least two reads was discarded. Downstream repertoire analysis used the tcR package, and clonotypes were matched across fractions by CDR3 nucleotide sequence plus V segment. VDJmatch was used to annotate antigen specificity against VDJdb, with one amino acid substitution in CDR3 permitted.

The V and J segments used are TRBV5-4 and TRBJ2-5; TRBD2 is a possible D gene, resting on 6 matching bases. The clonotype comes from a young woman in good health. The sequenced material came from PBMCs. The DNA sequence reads TGTGCCAGCAGCGCACGAAGTCCGGGACTTTGGGGGGAAGAGACCCAGTACTTC. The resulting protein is CASSARSPGLWGEETQYF.